Included here is one T cell receptor (beta chain) sequence, with context. Its antigen is currently not known. Nothing much larger sits one base from this clone, and base qualities are not available. These data originate in a study of cytomegalovirus exposure and HLA in healthy donors (dated by TCRdb to 2015 to 2018). For the wider study: An earlier analysis of approximately 640 of the donors reported approximately 270 Gb of sequence data and 117 million unique TCR beta sequences from roughly 200 million T cells. The genetic ancestry cluster associated with self-reported Caucasian donors included roughly 84% of the 398 genotyped donors. A later genetic analysis took genome-wide SNP genotypes for about 55% of the roughly 700 donors and used that subset as a discovery cohort. Along with the approximately 650-subject first cohort, a separate validation cohort of more than 90 different subjects was used. Rather than using new phenotypic data, the later analysis identified candidate immune exposures from TCR beta sequences and from how often those sequences occurred across donors. Typing coverage differed by locus: A, B, C, DRB1 and DQB1 were typed in roughly 620-630 donors, DQA1 in about 560, DPA1 in some 570, and DPB1 in just under 490. The study aimed to test whether signatures of past pathogen exposure could be identified by cataloging public T cell receptors. Donor age, sex, ethnicity and CMV serostatus were collected together with the repertoire data. Both class I and class II loci were covered by HLA typing, at four-digit resolution. A handful of DR-DQ haplotypes were handled as single units for association and clustering because linkage in the cohort was strong. An early release covering more than 500 HLA-typed donors comprised about 300 gigabases of sequencing data and some 79 million unique TCR sequences. Every repertoire in the discovery cohort had been generated on one and the same sequencing platform. The study profiled the T cell repertoires of fewer than 850 subjects by immunosequencing and related them to cytomegalovirus serostatus. On average, around 200,000 unique TCR beta nucleotide sequences were sequenced per donor among a few hundred genotyped donors of the cohort, with roughly 18% of those sequences being non-productive. To predict cytomegalovirus infection status, the study combined high-throughput TCR immunosequencing, statistical association of individual TCRs with disease status, and machine learning. A later analysis re-analyzed previously published TCR beta repertoires from several hundred donors and added high-resolution HLA genotyping to study TCR occurrence patterns. In an earlier analysis of 500 to 650 of the donors, high-throughput TCR beta sequencing was used to judge whether each TCR beta V gene segment behaved as functional or pseudogenic. Results and caveats for the whole study, not just this receptor: The classifier was reported to diagnose cytomegalovirus status with high specificity and sensitivity in both the original cohort and the validation cohort. When HLA alleles, especially DR and DQ, strongly co-occurred, attributing TCR associations to individual alleles was difficult. The study gave a list of under 200 TCR beta chains associated with cytomegalovirus. The authors suggested that the approach could potentially be extended to other disease states and immunological phenotypes. Correlated functional status among segregating V segments might be attributable to linkage disequilibrium, but an unknown experimental factor could not be ruled out. In vitro tests confirmed that a few of the cytomegalovirus-associated TCR beta chains recognize cytomegalovirus antigens. Some IMGT-functional V segments, including TRBV6-2 and TRBV6-3, could not be distinguished by the 87-base-pair reads and were therefore excluded. Most TCR sequences were seen in very few donors, while some public TCRs were found in many individuals. Immune exposure information for the cohort was limited to CMV serostatus. A cluster of highly shared sequence variants was judged likely to be a technical artifact of the sequencing pipeline. At a false discovery rate of 0.05, a later analysis linked 16,951 TCR beta sequences to specific HLA alleles. In a later analysis, several top co-occurrence clusters were reported to appear linked to parvovirus B19, influenza, CMV and Epstein-Barr virus. Compared with equally common non-associated chains, HLA-associated TCR beta chains in a later analysis were more clonally expanded and had lower generation probabilities. A later genetic analysis reported fewer N-insertions in productive TCRs among donors in an Asian-associated ancestry cluster than the approximately 700-donor mean. A later genetic analysis associated a missense DCLRE1C variant with V-gene and J-gene trimming of TCR beta chains, and an independent cohort replicated the association. The earlier analysis of around 600 of the donors excluded approximately 15 rarely observed V segments, including chromosome 9 orphons, because counts were too low. HLA typing was unavailable for some donors at each locus, so association tests used only the typed subset. A later analysis found that TCR association rates varied across HLA loci, with DRB1 alleles showing the most associated TCRs and HLA-C alleles the fewest. In a later analysis, most CMV-associated TCR beta chains were found to appear HLA-restricted, with HLA associations seemingly driven largely by CMV exposure. Presence/absence analyses assumed roughly uniform sequencing depth across donors, an assumption that may not hold. In an earlier analysis of 587 of the donors, most TCR beta V segments appeared in productive rearrangements about 87% or about 30% of the time, broadly matching IMGT annotations. Only TCR beta chains were sequenced in this cohort, and the absence of alpha or paired-chain data limited detectable features. A further reported finding was that TCR beta sequences accurately predicted the HLA-A and HLA-B alleles for most subjects in the first cohort.

The cohort consisted of 666 healthy bone marrow donors. Cohort members were all nominally healthy when sampled, although unrecorded immune exposures were likely present. The donor tested CMV seropositive, placing the donor among the 289 seropositive members of the cohort. A peripheral blood sample was collected from each donor, and TCR beta sequencing was performed on peripheral blood mononuclear cells. Genomic DNA extraction from the blood cell samples was performed with the Qiagen DNeasy Blood Extraction Kit. The library was produced with the immunoSEQ multiplex PCR assay. For the multiplex PCR, a mixture combining 60 forward primers for TCR Vbeta segments and 13 reverse primers for TCR Jbeta segments was used. Amplification of the CDR3 region of rearranged TCR beta genes was performed with a multiplex PCR assay on genomic DNA. The amplified TCR beta libraries were sequenced on the Illumina HiSeq System as 87-base-pair reads. Under the source paper's analysis protocol: Across the roughly 700 repertoires, a later analysis counted roughly 84 million unique TCR beta chains, about 10 million of which were shared by at least two donors. A nearest-neighbor algorithm error-corrected the raw reads and collapsed the reads into unique sequences, merging closely related sequences to remove PCR and sequencing errors. CDR3 sequences were aligned to IMGT reference sequences to assign V, D and J gene segments. For a sequence to be retained, at least a six-nucleotide match to both a V gene segment and a J gene segment was required. A rearrangement counted as productive if the CDR3 had no stop codons and remained in frame with V and J, and every other rearrangement counted as non-productive. CDR3 was defined according to IMGT convention as the region running from the second conserved V-encoded cysteine to the conserved J-encoded phenylalanine. The earlier analysis of about 590 of the donors excluded sequences that lacked an unambiguous match to a single V gene segment. An earlier analysis of 500 to 700 of the donors classified V segments as functional when productive rearrangements were above 56.7% and as segregating when the standard deviation between donors was above 5%. A statistical classification framework was developed to diagnose cytomegalovirus status using the catalog of TCR beta chain sequences. In a later analysis, V and J genes were assigned by comparing TCR nucleotide sequences against IMGT/GENE-DB human TR gene sequences. A later analysis assigned CDR3 sequences and most-parsimonious VDJ recombination scenarios with the TCRdist pipeline. A later analysis defined each TCR beta chain by its CDR3 amino acid sequence plus V-gene family, and excluded reads lacking a unique V-gene family. A later analysis removed 592 highly shared, low-generation-probability nucleotide sequences to deal with suspected cross-contamination and a sequencing artifact. In a later analysis, a clonal expansion index for each public chain was calculated from normalized within-repertoire ranks of inferred template counts. Generation probabilities in a later analysis came from a VDJ recombination model fitted to out-of-frame rearrangements, and those results were checked against IGoR. A later analysis scored TCR-TCR, TCR-HLA and TCR-CMV co-occurrence with hypergeometric tests, applying a repertoire-size bias correction to TCR pairs. To estimate false discovery rates, a later analysis permuted the HLA or CMV assignments 20 times. In a later analysis, co-occurring TCRs were grouped with DBSCAN, and TCRdist sequence similarity was added when clustering was performed within HLA-allele-positive subsets. Repertoires with fewer than 30,000 or more than 120,000 public chains, plus five repertoires with anomalous nucleotide sharing, were excluded from co-occurrence clustering. TCRdb mirrors the immuneACCESS table, restricted to in-frame sequences. Some clones are absent from its copies; in checked studies, under half trace to an unresolved V gene, and the reason for the others is unknown. V and J calls and clone size are as listed in that table; D and trimming were resolved from the DNA. This sample is represented by some 75,000 clones; more than 60% of them were singletons. The top ten clonotypes cover almost 6% of the sample.

The CDR3 numbers 15 residues from cysteine through phenylalanine. This entry keeps only the CDR3 DNA: 45 bases, framed from base 1. Relative to germline, V is 0 bases shorter and J is 4 bases shorter, with 11 bases between their ends. Taken from the germline V gene, the CDR1 and CDR2 loops are SGDLS and YYNGEE. Input material: PBMCs. The receptor was isolated from a man aged 18 to 29 in good health and CMV-seropositive. The chain links TRBV9 with TRBJ2-1, with an unclear D gene assignment. In nucleotide form, the sequence is TGTGCCAGCAGCGTAGATGGTAGCCTTTACAATGAGCAGTTCTTC. It is translated as CASSVDGSLYNEQFF.